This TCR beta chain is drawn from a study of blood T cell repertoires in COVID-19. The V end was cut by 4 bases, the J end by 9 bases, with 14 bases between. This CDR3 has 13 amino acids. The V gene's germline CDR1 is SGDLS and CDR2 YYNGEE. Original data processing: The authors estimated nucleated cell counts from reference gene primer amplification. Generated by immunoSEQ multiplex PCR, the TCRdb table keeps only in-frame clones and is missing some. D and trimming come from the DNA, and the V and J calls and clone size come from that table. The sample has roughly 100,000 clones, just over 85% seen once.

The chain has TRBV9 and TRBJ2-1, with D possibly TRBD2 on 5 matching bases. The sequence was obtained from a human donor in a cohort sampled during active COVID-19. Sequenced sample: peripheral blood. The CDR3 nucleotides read TGTGCCAGCAGCCTCGGCCCAGGAGGTGAGCAGTTCTTC. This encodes CASSLGPGGEQFF.